The 32 T cell receptor beta chains presented below share a single source sample, sequenced in a study of identical twins. In TCRdb, the 5' RACE reads were re-called with MiXCR into one record per CDR3 protein. The table has about 790,000 distinct CDR3 sequences, around a sixth seen once. These same data were also listed under a study on T cells expressing NK-cell markers.

Sequencing was done on a sample of PBMCs. The source of these receptors is a woman aged 18-29 years in good health.

This clonotype was picked up many times. V gene TRBV7-2 combines with J gene TRBJ2-7; the match to TRBD2 covers 10 bases. In germline, CDR1 is SGHTA, CDR2 FQGNSA. Germline trimming cut 1 base from V and 6 bases from J; bases unmatched to any gene: 6. This CDR3 comprises 15 residues. In nucleotides, the CDR3 is TGTGCCAGCAGCTTAGTTGGGCTAGCGGGGGCCGAGCAGTACTTC. Its translation is CASSLVGLAGAEQYF.

This clonotype was counted a few times. The genes are TRBV5-1 and TRBJ2-1, with D perhaps assigned TRBD1 or TRBD2 (5 bases each). Per the germline V gene, CDR1 is SGHRS and CDR2 is YFSETQ. The CDR3 is 15 amino acids. V dropped 5 bases and J dropped 8 bases, with 20 bases sitting between them. The CDR3 reads CASRPAGTATHEQFF. CDR3 DNA: TGCGCCAGCAGACCGGCCGGGACCGCGACACATGAGCAGTTCTTC.

V usage is TRBV7-6 and J usage is TRBJ2-2; D unresolved. Trimming pared 1 base from V and 2 bases from J, leaving 8 bases between. Germline-derived CDR1 and CDR2 are SGHVS and FNYEAQ. The CDR3 spans 15 residues. CDR3 sequence reads: CASSLGHSNTGELFF. CDR3 nucleotides: TGTGCCAGCAGCTTAGGTCACAGCAACACCGGGGAGCTGTTTTTT.

This clonotype was counted a few times. The rearrangement joins TRBV12-3 or TRBV12-4 to TRBJ2-3; D is perhaps TRBD2 (6 bases). There are 16 residues in the CDR3. Trimming shortened V by 2 bases and J by 0 bases, and 12 bases separated the two germline ends. CDR3 DNA: TGTGCCAGCAGTTTACGAATCGGGGGTAGCACAGATACGCAGTATTTT. It specifies CASSLRIGGSTDTQYF.

V and J are TRBV12-3 or TRBV12-4 and TRBJ2-7; no clear D gene. The CDR3 totals 14 residues. Trimming took 1 base from V and 2 from J, leaving 9 bases between them. In DNA, the CDR3 is TGTGCCAGCAGTTTAGGGCAGAATACCTACGAGCAGTACTTC. This translates into CASSLGQNTYEQYF.

The gene calls are TRBV7-2 and TRBJ2-7, with D tentatively TRBD1 (8 bases). Germline V CDR1 and CDR2: SGHTA, FQGNSA. Trimming left V 5 bases short and J 2 bases short, with 10 bases between. The CDR3 runs 13 residues. Here the CDR3 reads CASSTGGAYEQYF. The CDR3 coding sequence is TGTGCCAGCAGCACAGGGGGGGCCTACGAGCAGTACTTC.

CDR3 in amino acids: CASSPSSTNTGELFF. The CDR3 DNA reads TGCGCCAGCAGCCCCAGTTCTACAAACACCGGGGAGCTGTTTTTT. The chain carries TRBV5-1 and TRBJ2-2; D is unclear. The CDR3 loop spans 15 amino acids. Looked up from germline, CDR1 is SGHRS and CDR2 is YFSETQ. V was shortened by 4 bases and J by 2 bases, with 12 bases between the two germline ends.

The CDR3 here is CASSFFSKNTEAFF. For the CDR3, the DNA is TGTGCCAGCAGTTTTTTCAGCAAGAACACTGAAGCTTTCTTT. V gene TRBV12-3 or TRBV12-4 combines with J gene TRBJ1-1; D gene uncertain. CDR3 length: 14 amino acids. Trimming took 3 bases from V and 1 from J, leaving 9 bases between them.

The rearrangement uses TRBV6-5 and TRBJ1-4; D unresolved. V lost 4 bases to trimming and J lost 8 bases, with 14 bases between them. CDR3 length: 14 residues. Germline values: CDR1 MNHEY, CDR2 SVGAGI. The CDR3 DNA follows: TGTGCCAGCAGTTCGAACCCTGGGATGGAAAAACTGTTTTTT. As protein: CASSSNPGMEKLFF.

This clonotype was counted once. The chain has TRBV7-3 and TRBJ2-3; D is uncertain. Germline lookup yields CDR1 SGHTA and CDR2 FQGTGA. Trimming pared 4 bases from V and 2 bases from J, leaving 10 bases between. The CDR3 extends over 14 amino acids. The CDR3 DNA reads TGTGCCAGCAGCTACGGCCCGAACACAGATACGCAGTATTTT. Amino acid sequence: CASSYGPNTDTQYF.

This chain uses TRBV5-1 with TRBJ2-1; 8 bases line up with TRBD1. In germline, CDR1 is SGHRS, CDR2 YFSETQ. The J segment lost 8 bases and the V segment lost 4 bases, leaving 8 bases of the junction unmatched. This CDR3 contains 14 residues. CDR3: CASSKGQGSDEQFF. The CDR3 DNA reads as TGCGCCAGCAGCAAAGGACAGGGTTCGGATGAGCAGTTCTTC. The full variable domain, with the rest looked up from reference TRBV5-1 and TRBJ2-1, is KAGVTQTPRYLIKTRGQQVTLSCSPISGHRSVSWYQQTPGQGLQFLFEYFSETQRNKGNFPGRFSGRQFSNSRSEMNVSTLELGDSALYLCASSKGQGSDEQFFGPGTRLTVL.

This clonotype was counted only a few times. V and J are TRBV18 and TRBJ2-7; 7 bases line up with TRBD2. J was trimmed by 9 bases and V by 2 bases; bases with no gene match: 7. Per germline, CDR1 KGHSH and CDR2 LQKENI. The CDR3 runs 13 residues. Here the CDR3 reads CASSPGEGSPQYF. Written as DNA, the CDR3 is TGTGCCAGCTCACCAGGGGAGGGCTCGCCGCAGTACTTC.

This clonotype has a handful of counts. The chain employs TRBV29-1 and TRBJ1-3, with a tentative D call TRBD1 (5 bases). CDR3 length: 14 amino acids. The germline gives CDR1 SQVTM, CDR2 ANQGSEA. Trimming stripped 4 bases from V and 0 bases from J, with 10 bases between. CDR3 loop: CSVGQSSSGNTIYF. In DNA, the CDR3 is TGCAGCGTTGGACAGAGCAGCTCTGGAAACACCATATATTTT.

V usage is TRBV18 and J usage is TRBJ2-7, with D perhaps matching TRBD2 (5 bases). The germline CDR1 and CDR2 sequences are KGHSH and LQKENI. Trimming cost V 3 bases and J 6 bases, with 9 bases left between them. CDR3 size: 12 residues. The CDR3 sequence: CASSPGVVEQYF. The DNA of the CDR3 is TGTGCCAGCTCACCCGGGGTAGTCGAGCAGTACTTC. Looking up the rest from reference TRBV18 and TRBJ2-7 gives the full variable domain: NAGVMQNPRHLVRRRGQEARLRCSPMKGHSHVYWYRQLPEEGLKFMVYLQKENIIDESGMPKERFSAEFPKEGPSILRIQQVVRGDSAAYFCASSPGVVEQYFGPGTRLTVT.

The chain is built from TRBV12-3 or TRBV12-4 and TRBJ2-5, with 8 bases that match TRBD1. V lost 2 bases and J lost 5; bases outside the gene matches: 10. The CDR3 runs to 16 residues. The CDR3 here is CASSLMFGRGQETQYF. The CDR3 nucleotides read TGTGCCAGCAGTTTAATGTTTGGCAGGGGGCAGGAGACCCAGTACTTC.

V usage is TRBV12-3 or TRBV12-4 and J usage is TRBJ1-6; perhaps TRBD1 as D (5 bases). Trimming shortened V by 8 bases and J by 10 bases, and 9 bases separated the two germline ends. CDR3 length: 11 residues. The CDR3 loop reads CASGGGSPLHF. CDR3 sequence (DNA): TGTGCCAGCGGGGGAGGGTCACCCCTCCACTTT.

In this sample, this clonotype turned up a few times. This chain connects TRBV4-1 to TRBJ2-2, with TRBD2 matching 12 bases. V dropped 2 bases and J dropped 1; count of bases not matched to a gene: 11. Germline CDR1 and CDR2: MGHRA and YSYEKL. The CDR3 runs 20 residues. CDR3 DNA sequence: TGCGCCAGCAGCCAATGGTCCGCTAGCGGGGGGGCAATGAACACCGGGGAGCTGTTTTTT. Encoded protein: CASSQWSASGGAMNTGELFF.

This clonotype appeared a few times. The chain recombines TRBV5-1 with TRBJ1-6, with D possibly being TRBD1 (5 bases). V lost 3 bases, J lost 9 bases, and 13 bases lay in between. The CDR3 covers 14 residues. Germline V CDR1 and CDR2: SGHRS, YFSETQ. The CDR3 spells CASSSGPGGSPLHF. The CDR3 coding sequence is TGCGCCAGCAGCTCCGGGCCCGGGGGTTCACCCCTCCACTTT.

In its sample, this clonotype was seen many times. This chain connects TRBV12-3 or TRBV12-4 to TRBJ1-1; 8 nucleotides agree with TRBD1. J was trimmed by 3 bases and V by 2 bases; bases with no gene match: 8. There are 16 residues in the CDR3. The DNA for the CDR3 is TGTGCCAGCAGTTTAAATTCTTGGGACAGGTACACTGAAGCTTTCTTT. This sequence encodes CASSLNSWDRYTEAFF.

This clonotype has only a few counts. This sequence joins TRBV4-3 and TRBJ1-1; D is undetermined. Germline values: CDR1 LGHNA, CDR2 YSLEER. The CDR3 runs to 14 residues. Trimming removed 0 bases from V and 8 bases from J, with 13 bases in between. CDR3 sequence reads: CASSQDTHPLEAFF. The CDR3 region has the DNA TGCGCCAGCAGCCAAGATACGCACCCTTTAGAAGCTTTCTTT.

J is TRBJ2-1 and V is TRBV24-1; D gene unclear. Germline loops: CDR1 KGHDR, CDR2 SFDVKD. This CDR3 region has 13 residues. The V and J ends lost 4 bases and 8 bases respectively, with 11 bases between them. CDR3 sequence reads: CATSEGLGHEQFF. DNA for the CDR3: TGTGCCACCAGTGAGGGTCTCGGTCATGAGCAGTTCTTC.

This clonotype came up a few times. V gene TRBV14 combines with J gene TRBJ2-7; 10 positions match TRBD1. CDR1 is SGHDN and CDR2 is FVKESK in the germline V gene. CDR3 length: 14 residues. The trim removed 4 bases at V and 6 bases at J, leaving 6 bases unmatched. The CDR3 here is CASSRDRGTGEQYF. DNA for the CDR3: TGTGCCAGCAGCCGGGACAGGGGAACAGGCGAGCAGTACTTC.

The chain combines TRBV12-3 or TRBV12-4 with TRBJ2-1, with D perhaps TRBD2 (5 bases). Trimming took 6 bases from V and 0 from J, leaving 12 bases between them. The CDR3 length is 15 residues. The CDR3 nucleotides read TGTGCCAGCAGGCCTGACTATTACTCCTACAATGAGCAGTTCTTC. Translating it yields CASRPDYYSYNEQFF.

CDR3 in DNA: TGCGCCAGCAGCTTCGGGTGGACGACGAACACTGAAGCTTTCTTT. This sequence encodes CASSFGWTTNTEAFF. The V and J genes are TRBV5-1 and TRBJ1-1, with D uncertain. Germline V gene lookup returns CDR1 SGHRS and CDR2 YFSETQ. V was trimmed by 2 bases and J by 1 base, leaving 12 bases between them. This CDR3 contains 15 residues.

In this sample, this clonotype turned up a few times. The DNA for the CDR3 is TGCGCCAGCAGCATCCACACAGATACGCAGTATTTT. Protein product: CASSIHTDTQYF. The chain combines TRBV5-1 with TRBJ2-3; unclear D gene. Trimming stripped 4 bases from V and 2 bases from J, with 5 bases between. This CDR3 has 12 amino acids. Germline V gene lookup returns CDR1 SGHRS and CDR2 YFSETQ.

The chain combines TRBV20-1 with TRBJ2-1; the match to TRBD2 covers 9 bases. There are 16 residues in the CDR3. The V gene's germline CDR1 is DFQATT and CDR2 SNEGSKA (reference sequence). V shed 4 bases, J shed 9 bases, and the junction held 16 bases outside the gene matches. In nucleotides, the CDR3 is TGCAGTGCTAAGAACTCTGCGGGGGGGCGTAGCGGTGAGCAGTTCTTC. The encoded protein is CSAKNSAGGRSGEQFF.

This sequence joins TRBV27 and TRBJ2-1, with TRBD1 as a possible D gene (6 bases). The CDR3 totals 16 residues. CDR1 is MNHEY and CDR2 is SMNVEV in the germline V gene (reference sequence). V lost 10 bases and J lost 0, with 19 bases in between. CDR3 in amino acids: CATSKGTPSSYNEQFF. CDR3 DNA sequence: TGTGCCACCTCAAAGGGGACACCGAGCTCCTACAATGAGCAGTTCTTC.

The CDR3 region is CASSLRVPYEQYF. CDR3 sequence (DNA): TGTGCCAGCAGTCTTAGGGTCCCCTACGAGCAGTACTTC. V is TRBV7-9 and J is TRBJ2-7, with D unclear. This CDR3 is 13 amino acids long. The V end lost 6 bases, the J end lost 2 bases, and 11 bases lay between the germline ends. Germline CDR1 reads SEHNR; CDR2 reads FQNEAQ (reference sequence).

The chain is built from TRBV5-5 and TRBJ2-5; possibly TRBD1 for D (5 bases). The CDR3 has 15 amino acids. Between the trimmed V and J ends, which lost 1 base and 3 bases, there was a span of 13 bases. CDR1 and CDR2 (germline): SGHKS, YYEKEE (reference sequence). DNA for the CDR3: TGTGCCAGCAGCTTGAGCAGGGCTCTAAAAGAGACCCAGTACTTC. Translated, it gives CASSLSRALKETQYF.

The V and J genes are TRBV5-8 and TRBJ2-5; D might be TRBD1 (6 bases). CDR1 SGHTS and CDR2 YDEGEE come from the germline V gene. V lost 4 bases to trimming and J lost 2 bases, with 15 bases between them. This CDR3 spans 15 amino acids. The CDR3 here is CASSPTGYLQETQYF. In DNA form, the CDR3 reads TGTGCCAGCAGCCCTACAGGGTACCTACAAGAGACCCAGTACTTC. The full variable domain, completed using reference TRBV5-8 and TRBJ2-5, is EAGVTQSPTHLIKTRGQQATLRCSPISGHTSVYWYQQALGLGLQFLLWYDEGEERNRGNFPPRFSGRQFPNYSSELNVNALELEDSALYLCASSPTGYLQETQYFGPGTRLLVL.

The rearrangement links TRBV20-1 to TRBJ2-7; TRBD2 is a possible D gene (6 bases). Looked up from germline, CDR1 is DFQATT and CDR2 is SNEGSKA (reference sequence). CDR3 length: 13 residues. The V and J ends lost 3 bases and 2 bases respectively, with 11 bases between them. The CDR3 DNA reads as TGCAGTGCTAGGCGGCGGGGTACCTACGAGCAGTACTTC. Its protein product is CSARRRGTYEQYF.

The sample holds a few counts of this clonotype. The V and J genes are TRBV29-1 and TRBJ1-1; no definite D call. The V gene lost 3 bases and the J gene lost 2 bases, with 7 bases spanning the gap. This CDR3 comprises 12 residues. The germline V gene has CDR1 SQVTM and CDR2 ANQGSEA. The CDR3 loop reads CSVEGENTEAFF. CDR3 nucleotide sequence: TGCAGCGTTGAGGGCGAAAACACTGAAGCTTTCTTT.